The entry below gives a single T cell receptor beta chain sequence along with its context. Its cognate antigen has yet to be identified. Per-nucleotide qualities are absent, and no much larger clonotype sits a single base away. This specimen belongs to a study of blood T cell repertoires in COVID-19 (TCRdb year 2020). The study in broad terms: Samples from collaborators originated in the United States, Italy and Spain and spanned both the acute and convalescent phases of COVID-19. The prospective study material was composed of cDNA or gDNA derived from T cells, B-cell-depleted T cells, or PBMCs. Subjects who had been exposed to COVID-19, were actively infected with it, or had recovered from it provided the deeply sampled blood TCRbeta repertoires that made up the dataset. The repertoires were released in a freely available public database intended as a resource for research on the immune response to SARS-CoV-2. The samples were drawn from the first 160 participants of the ongoing ImmuneRACE study and from under 1,500 subjects provided by 6 global collaborators. Nearly every sample came with metadata listing a de-identified subject ID, COVID-19 status, age in years and sex. Where HLA class I and class II types were available, the types were taken from metadata supplied by the sample provider, not from assay-based typing. Points the paper makes about the study in general: The amount of clinical and demographic metadata varied by source and participant and was provided uncurated.

In the prospective study, participants were about 18 to 90 years old, resided in about two dozen geographic areas of the United States, and were enrolled through a virtual design. To assign participants to cohorts, the prospective study relied on clinical history that participants themselves reported in a screening survey and a study questionnaire. Recovered participants in ImmuneRACE Cohort 3 were defined by two consecutive negative NP/OP PCR tests, clearance by a healthcare professional, or resolution of symptoms. In the prospective study, mobile phlebotomists collected whole blood, serum and a nasopharyngeal or oropharyngeal swab from each participant. Additional blood draws and questionnaires over a 2-month period could optionally be provided by prospective study participants. Prospective study blood samples were shipped either frozen or at room temperature before DNA extraction. From cysteine to phenylalanine, the CDR3 is 14 amino acids long. CDR3 DNA only is kept here, 42 bases in frame from base 1. V is reduced by 5 bases and J by 11 bases, leaving a spacing of 16 bases between them. The germline V gene (reference sequence) specifies LNHNV as CDR1 and YYDKDF as CDR2.

The immunoSEQ Assay, a bias-controlled multiplex PCR, was used to amplify TCRbeta CDR3 regions from genomic DNA. In the authors' own workflow: The number of nucleated cells in each sample was estimated from the amplification of reference gene primers within the assay. Sequence reads were collapsed and filtered to measure the absolute abundance of every unique TCRbeta CDR3 rearrangement. For each sample, productive Simpson clonality was calculated by taking the square root of Simpson's diversity index across productive rearrangements. Imported from immuneACCESS, the table was reduced by TCRdb to in-frame sequences with V and J called. These copies leave out some clones; in studies compared against another copy, an unresolved V gene accounts for under half, and the cause of the remainder is not known. V and J calls and clone size follow that table, whereas D and trimming were derived from the DNA. For this sample there are 200,000 or so clones; 88% appear just once. Around 2.7% of the sample belongs to the ten largest clones.

The sequencing sample was made of PBMCs or T cells enriched from blood (not recorded which). This sequence originates from a woman in her twenties or thirties who had recovered from COVID-19. The chain uses TRBV15 and TRBJ1-6; the D gene is not confidently resolved. The sequence in DNA is TGTGCCACCAGCCCGTCGACTTTTACAACACCCCTCCACTTT. This codes for CATSPSTFTTPLHF.